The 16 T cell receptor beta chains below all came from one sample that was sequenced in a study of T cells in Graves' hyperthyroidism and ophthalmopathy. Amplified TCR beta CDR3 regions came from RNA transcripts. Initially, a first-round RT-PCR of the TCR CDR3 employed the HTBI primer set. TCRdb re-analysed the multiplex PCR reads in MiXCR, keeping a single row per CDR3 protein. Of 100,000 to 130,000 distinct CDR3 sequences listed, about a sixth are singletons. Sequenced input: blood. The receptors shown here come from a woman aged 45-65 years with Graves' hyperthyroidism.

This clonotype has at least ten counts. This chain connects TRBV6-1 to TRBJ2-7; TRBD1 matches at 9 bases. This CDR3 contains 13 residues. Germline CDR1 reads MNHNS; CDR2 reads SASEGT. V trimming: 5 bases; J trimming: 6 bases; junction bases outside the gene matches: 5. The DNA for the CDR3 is TGTGCCAGCAGTATGGACAGGGGAGGCGAGCAGTACTTC. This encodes CASSMDRGGEQYF.

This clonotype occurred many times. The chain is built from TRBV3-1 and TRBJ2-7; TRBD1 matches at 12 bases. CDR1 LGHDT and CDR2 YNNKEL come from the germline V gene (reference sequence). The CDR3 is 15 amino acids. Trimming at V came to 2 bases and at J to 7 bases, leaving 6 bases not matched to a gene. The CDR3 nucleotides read TGTGCCAGCAGCCAATGGGGACAGGGGGCGTCTGAGCAGTACTTC. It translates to CASSQWGQGASEQYF.

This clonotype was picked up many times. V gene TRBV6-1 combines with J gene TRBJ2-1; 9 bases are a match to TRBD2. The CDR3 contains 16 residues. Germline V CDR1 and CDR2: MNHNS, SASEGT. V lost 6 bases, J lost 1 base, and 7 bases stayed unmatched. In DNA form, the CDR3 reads TGTGCCAGCAGAGACCGAGCGGGAGGTTCCTACAATGAGCAGTTCTTC. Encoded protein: CASRDRAGGSYNEQFF.

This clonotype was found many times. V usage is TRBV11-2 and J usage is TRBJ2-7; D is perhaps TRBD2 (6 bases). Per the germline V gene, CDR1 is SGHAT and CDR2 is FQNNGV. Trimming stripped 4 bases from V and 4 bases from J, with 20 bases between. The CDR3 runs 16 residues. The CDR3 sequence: CASSSTLARRPYEQYF. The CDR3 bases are TGTGCCAGCAGCTCCACACTAGCCCGTCGTCCTTACGAGCAGTACTTC.

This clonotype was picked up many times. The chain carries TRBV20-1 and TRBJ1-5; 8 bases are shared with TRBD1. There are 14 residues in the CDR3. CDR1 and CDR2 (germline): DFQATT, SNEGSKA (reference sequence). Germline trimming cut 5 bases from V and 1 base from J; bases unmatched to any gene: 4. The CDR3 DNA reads TGCAGTGCTGTCAACAGGGGGAGCAATCAGCCCCAGCATTTT. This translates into CSAVNRGSNQPQHF.

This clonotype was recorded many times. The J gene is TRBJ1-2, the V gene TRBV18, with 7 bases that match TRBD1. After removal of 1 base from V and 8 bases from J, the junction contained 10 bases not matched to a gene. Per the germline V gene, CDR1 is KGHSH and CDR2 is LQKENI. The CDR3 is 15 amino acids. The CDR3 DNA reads TGTGCCAGCTCACCACTTCAGGGGGGCGGAATCGGCTACACCTTC. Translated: CASSPLQGGGIGYTF.

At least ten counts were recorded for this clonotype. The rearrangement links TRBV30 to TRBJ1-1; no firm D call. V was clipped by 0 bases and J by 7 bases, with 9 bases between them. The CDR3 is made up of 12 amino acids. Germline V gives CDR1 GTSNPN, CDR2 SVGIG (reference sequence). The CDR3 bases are TGTGCCTGGAGTGTCGAGCCAGATGAAGCTTTCTTT. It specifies CAWSVEPDEAFF.

CDR3 in amino acids: CASTLGTEVNYGYTF. The CDR3 DNA sequence: TGCGCCAGCACCCTCGGGACAGAGGTGAACTATGGCTACACCTTC. The chain carries TRBV5-1 and TRBJ1-2; TRBD1 matches at 7 bases. Looked up from germline, CDR1 is SGHRS and CDR2 is YFSETQ. With 6 bases clipped from V and 2 bases from J, the junction kept 10 bases outside the gene matches. This CDR3 contains 15 residues.

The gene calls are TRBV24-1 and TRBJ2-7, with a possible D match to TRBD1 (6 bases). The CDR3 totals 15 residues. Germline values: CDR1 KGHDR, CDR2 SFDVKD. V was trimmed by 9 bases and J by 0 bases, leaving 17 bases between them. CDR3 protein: CATQRADRSSYEQYF. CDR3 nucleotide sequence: TGTGCCACCCAACGCGCGGACAGAAGCTCCTACGAGCAGTACTTC.

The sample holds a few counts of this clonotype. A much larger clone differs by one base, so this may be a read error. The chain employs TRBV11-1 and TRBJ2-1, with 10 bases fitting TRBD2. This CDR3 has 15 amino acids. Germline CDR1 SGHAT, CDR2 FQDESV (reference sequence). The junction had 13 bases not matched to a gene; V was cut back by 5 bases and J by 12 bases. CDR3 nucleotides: TGTGCCAGCAGCGTAGGACTAGCGGAGTCCCATGGGCAGTTCTTC. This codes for CASSVGLAESHGQFF.

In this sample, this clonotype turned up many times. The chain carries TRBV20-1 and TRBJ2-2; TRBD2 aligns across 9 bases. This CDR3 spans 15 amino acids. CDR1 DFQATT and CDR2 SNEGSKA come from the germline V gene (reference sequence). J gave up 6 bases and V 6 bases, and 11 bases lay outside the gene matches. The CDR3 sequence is CSAESGASGAGELFF. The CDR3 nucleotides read TGCAGTGCCGAAAGCGGGGCTAGCGGGGCCGGGGAGCTGTTTTTT.

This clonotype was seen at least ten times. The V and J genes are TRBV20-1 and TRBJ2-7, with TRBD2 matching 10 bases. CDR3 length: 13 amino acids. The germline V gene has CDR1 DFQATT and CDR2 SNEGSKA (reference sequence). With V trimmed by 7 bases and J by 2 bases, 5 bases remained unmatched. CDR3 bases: TGCAGTGTTGGGACTAGCGTACCCTACGAGCAGTACGTC. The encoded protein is CSVGTSVPYEQYV.

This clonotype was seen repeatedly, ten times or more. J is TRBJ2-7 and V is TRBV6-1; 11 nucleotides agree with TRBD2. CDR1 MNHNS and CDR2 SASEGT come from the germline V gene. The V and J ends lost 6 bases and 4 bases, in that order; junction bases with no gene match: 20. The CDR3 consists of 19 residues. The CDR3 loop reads CASSSPSGRTSVRLYEQYF. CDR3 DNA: TGTGCCAGCAGCTCACCTAGCGGGAGGACATCGGTGCGCCTTTACGAGCAGTACTTC.

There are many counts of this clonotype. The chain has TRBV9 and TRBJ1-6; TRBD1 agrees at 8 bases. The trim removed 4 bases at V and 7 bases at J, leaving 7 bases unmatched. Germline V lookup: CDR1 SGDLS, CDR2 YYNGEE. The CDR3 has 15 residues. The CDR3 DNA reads TGTGCCAGCAGCCCCGCGGACAGGGTAAATTCACCCCTCCACTTT. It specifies CASSPADRVNSPLHF. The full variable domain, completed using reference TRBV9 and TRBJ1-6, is DSGVTQTPKHLITATGQRVTLRCSPRSGDLSVYWYQQSLDQGLQFLIQYYNGEERAKGNILERFSAQQFPDLHSELNLSSLELGDSALYFCASSPADRVNSPLHFGNGTRLTVT.

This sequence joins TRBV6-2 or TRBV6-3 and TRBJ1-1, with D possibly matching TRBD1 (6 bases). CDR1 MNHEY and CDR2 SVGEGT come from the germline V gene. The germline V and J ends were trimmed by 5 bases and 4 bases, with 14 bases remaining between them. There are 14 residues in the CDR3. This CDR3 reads CASSDPGARTEAFF. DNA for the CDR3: TGTGCCAGCAGTGACCCGGGGGCGCGCACTGAAGCTTTCTTT.

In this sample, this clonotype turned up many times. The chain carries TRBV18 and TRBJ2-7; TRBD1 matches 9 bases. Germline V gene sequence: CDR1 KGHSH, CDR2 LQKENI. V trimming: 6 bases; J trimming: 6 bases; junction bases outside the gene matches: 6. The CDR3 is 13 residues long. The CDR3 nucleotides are TGTGCCAGCTCCCGGGGACAGGGCTTCGAGCAGTACGTC. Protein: CASSRGQGFEQYV.